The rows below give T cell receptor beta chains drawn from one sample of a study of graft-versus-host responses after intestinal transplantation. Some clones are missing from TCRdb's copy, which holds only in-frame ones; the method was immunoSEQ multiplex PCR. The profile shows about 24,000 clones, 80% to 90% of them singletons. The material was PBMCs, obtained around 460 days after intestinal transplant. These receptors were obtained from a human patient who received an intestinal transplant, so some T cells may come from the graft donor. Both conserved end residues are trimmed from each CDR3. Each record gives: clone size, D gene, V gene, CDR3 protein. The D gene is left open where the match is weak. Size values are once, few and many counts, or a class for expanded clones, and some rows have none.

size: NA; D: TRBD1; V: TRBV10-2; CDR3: ASSDGTGGNEKLF
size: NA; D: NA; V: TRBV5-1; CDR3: ASSNGWQTQY
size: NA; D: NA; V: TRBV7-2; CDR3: ASSFTWVGATEAF
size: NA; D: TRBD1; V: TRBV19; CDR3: ATTAGTGLYEQY
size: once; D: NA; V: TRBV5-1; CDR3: ASSLEGAQTYNEQF
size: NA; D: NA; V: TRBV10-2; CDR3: ASSEGRSSNYGYT
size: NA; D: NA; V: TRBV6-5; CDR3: ASSYSLGYEQY
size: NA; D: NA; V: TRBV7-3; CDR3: ASSLTSAGSGTDTQY
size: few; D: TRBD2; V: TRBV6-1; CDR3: ASSQAGGYYEQY
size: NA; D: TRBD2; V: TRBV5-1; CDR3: ASSPSDSTSGSSYNEQF
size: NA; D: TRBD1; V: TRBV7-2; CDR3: ASSLPGGYEQY
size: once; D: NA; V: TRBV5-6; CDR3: ASSLQGSANYGYT